This T cell receptor beta chain was sequenced in a study of cytomegalovirus exposure and HLA in healthy donors. Whole-study findings and limits: Within an earlier analysis, most TCR beta V segments proved productive either about 87% or about 30% of the time. The authors enumerated roughly 180 TCR beta chains as linked to cytomegalovirus.

The germline CDR1 and CDR2 sequences are LNHNV and YYDKDF (reference sequence). The CDR3 loop spans 15 amino acids. J was trimmed by 3 bases and V by 0 bases; bases with no gene match: 5. PCR used 60 Vbeta primers and 13 Jbeta primers. Sequencing was performed with immunoSEQ multiplex PCR; in TCRdb, only in-frame clones are kept and a portion is missing. This sample has under 200,000 clones, with around 80% found just once. Worth noting for this clone: What it recognizes is unknown.

The clonotype was recovered from a male donor in good health and CMV-seronegative. Sequencing used PBMCs. The chain recombines TRBV15 with TRBJ2-7; TRBD1 matches at 7 bases. Here the CDR3 DNA reads TGTGCCACCAGCAGAGATAGCAGGGGGAACTACGAGCAGTACTTC. This encodes CATSRDSRGNYEQYF.